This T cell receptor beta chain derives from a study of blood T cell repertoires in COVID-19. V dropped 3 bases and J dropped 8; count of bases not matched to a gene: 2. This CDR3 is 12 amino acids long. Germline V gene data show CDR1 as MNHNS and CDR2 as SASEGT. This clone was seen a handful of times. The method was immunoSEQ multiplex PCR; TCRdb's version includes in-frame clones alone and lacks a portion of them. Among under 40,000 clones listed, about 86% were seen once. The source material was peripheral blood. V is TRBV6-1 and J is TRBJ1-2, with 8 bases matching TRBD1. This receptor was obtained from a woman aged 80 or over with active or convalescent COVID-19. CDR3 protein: CASSDRGRGYTF. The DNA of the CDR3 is TGTGCCAGCAGTGACAGGGGGCGCGGCTACACCTTC.